This T cell receptor beta chain comes out of a study of cytomegalovirus exposure and HLA in healthy donors. Of note for this clone: Its antigen is unidentified.

Repertoires were generated with immunoSEQ multiplex PCR, while TCRdb's copy carries only in-frame clones and drops some. This table holds approximately 65,000 clones, approximately 94% found once. The donors belonged to the approximately 120-subject validation cohort, separate from the 666-subject first cohort. Regarding the study as a whole: Altogether, 160 or so TCR beta chains were recorded as cytomegalovirus-associated.

Sample: PBMCs. The source of this sequence is a woman between 18 and 30 years old in good health and CMV-seronegative.

The CDR3 here is CASRTGYGYTF. The CDR3, as DNA: TGTGCCAGCAGGACAGGGTACGGCTACACCTTC. The V call is TRBV28, the J call TRBJ1-2; 7 bases fit TRBD1. Germline V gene lookup returns CDR1 MDHEN and CDR2 SYDVKM. This CDR3 has 11 amino acids. After removal of 6 bases from V and 8 bases from J, the junction contained 3 bases not matched to a gene.